Listed below are T cell receptor beta chains from one sample, sequenced in a study of T cell responses to AZD1222 COVID-19 vaccine. Sequencing was performed with immunoSEQ multiplex PCR; in TCRdb, only in-frame clones are kept and a portion is missing. The sample records 100,000 to 150,000 clones, approximately 91% being singletons. The sample was peripheral blood, taken 28 days after the second AZD1222 dose. Receptors originate from an adult who received the AZD1222 COVID-19 vaccine. Each CDR3 is given with its conserved first and last residue. The order of the fields is clone size, J gene, D gene, V gene, CDR3 DNA, CDR3 protein. A D gene is named only where the DNA matches it firmly. The listing skips clone size in some rows; elsewhere it reads once, few, many or a size class.

>few|TRBJ1-6|TRBD1|TRBV2
TGTGCCAGCAGCAGGCCGGGACAGGGGATGGGCTATAATTCACCCCTCCACTTT
CASSRPGQGMGYNSPLHF
>NA|TRBJ2-5|TRBD1|TRBV19
TGTGCCAGTAGTCTGCCTAGGGGACAGGGAGGCGAGACCCAGTACTTC
CASSLPRGQGGETQYF
>NA|TRBJ1-5|NA|TRBV5-8
TGTGCCAGCAGCCCTTTGGCAGTCGATCAGCCCCAGCATTTT
CASSPLAVDQPQHF
>NA|TRBJ1-2|TRBD1|TRBV28
TGTGCCAGCAGTTTGGCCGGGACAGGAAACTATGGCTACACCTTC
CASSLAGTGNYGYTF
>NA|TRBJ1-4|NA|TRBV7-9
TGTGCCAGCAGCTTAGCGGCAGCTGGGGCTAATGAAAAACTGTTTTTT
CASSLAAAGANEKLFF
>NA|TRBJ1-1|TRBD1|TRBV7-9
TGTGCCAGCAGCTCGACAGGGGCTGAAGCTTTCTTT
CASSSTGAEAFF
>NA|TRBJ2-7|TRBD1|TRBV19
TGTGCCAGTAGCCCCAACAGGGGATCCTACGAGCAGTACTTC
CASSPNRGSYEQYF
>NA|TRBJ1-3|NA|TRBV21-1
TGTGCCAGCAGCGTCATTCGGAACAGGGAGGGAGACTCTGGAAACACCATATATTTT
CASSVIRNREGDSGNTIYF
>NA|TRBJ2-7|TRBD1|TRBV24-1
TGTGCCACCAGTGAAACAGGGGGCTCCTACGAGCAGTACTTC
CATSETGGSYEQYF
>NA|TRBJ2-5|NA|TRBV5-6
TGTGCCAGCAGCTTTCCCTTTCGAGAGACCCAGTACTTC
CASSFPFRETQYF
>NA|TRBJ1-2|NA|TRBV18
TGTGCCAGCTCGCAGGACCTCTATGGCTACACCTTC
CASSQDLYGYTF
>NA|TRBJ2-1|NA|TRBV7-8
TGTGCCAGCAGCTTCCGATCAACCTACAATGAGCAGTTCTTC
CASSFRSTYNEQFF
>NA|TRBJ1-2|NA|TRBV21-1
TGTGCCAGCAGCAAAACGGTAGCTTCTAACTATGGCTACACCTTC
CASSKTVASNYGYTF
>once|TRBJ2-2|NA|TRBV2
TGTGCCACCCAGGGCCGGCGTGACGGGGAGCTGTTTTTT
CATQGRRDGELFF
>NA|TRBJ1-4|TRBD1|TRBV27
TGTGCCAGCAGTCTAAGACAGGGGAGCAGGGCATCCAGAGCTAATGAAAAACTGTTTTTT
CASSLRQGSRASRANEKLFF
>NA|TRBJ1-2|TRBD1|TRBV4-1
TGCGCCAGCAGCCAACTAGACAGGGCCTACCCCGGCTACACCTTC
CASSQLDRAYPGYTF
>NA|TRBJ2-7|TRBD2|TRBV6-5
TGTGCCAGCAGAGGCGGGGGGCCATACGAGCAGTACTTC
CASRGGGPYEQYF
>NA|TRBJ1-2|NA|TRBV28
TGTGCCAGCAGTACCCAGGTCTATGGCTACACCTTC
CASSTQVYGYTF
>NA|TRBJ2-1|TRBD2|TRBV11-3
TGTGCCAGCAGCTTGGAGAGCGGGAGGGCCGATGAGCAGTTCTTC
CASSLESGRADEQFF
>NA|TRBJ1-2|TRBD1|TRBV5-1
TGCGCCAGCAGCCCCGGACAGGGGAACTATGGCTACACCTTC
CASSPGQGNYGYTF
>NA|TRBJ2-3|NA|TRBV7-3
TGTGCCAGCAGCCGAAACCCCGGGAGTCCCACAGATACGCAGTATTTT
CASSRNPGSPTDTQYF
>NA|TRBJ2-7|NA|TRBV20-1
TGCAGTGCTAGTCGAAGTGCGGGGCAGATTAACGAGCAGTACTTC
CSASRSAGQINEQYF
>NA|TRBJ1-2|TRBD1|TRBV2
TGTGCCAGCAGCGCAAAAACACAGGGGTCTTCTGAAGGCTACACCTTC
CASSAKTQGSSEGYTF
>once|TRBJ2-2|NA|TRBV6-5
TGTGCCAGCAGTCACACTAGCCCCGCGGATGGGCTGTTTTTT
CASSHTSPADGLFF
>few|TRBJ2-1|TRBD2|TRBV11-2
TGTGCCAGCAGCCCGGGAGGTAGCGGGGGAAGCTCCTACAATGAGCAGTTCTTC
CASSPGGSGGSSYNEQFF
>NA|TRBJ2-7|TRBD1|TRBV7-9
TGTGCCAGCAGCTTAGCGACAGGGTCTGAGGAGCAGTACTTC
CASSLATGSEEQYF
>NA|TRBJ2-5|NA|TRBV7-3
TGTGCCAGCAGCTTTGGAACCCAAGAGACCCAGTACTTC
CASSFGTQETQYF
>once|TRBJ1-2|NA|TRBV5-1
TGCGCCAGCAGCTCAGGACAGATCCAGGATGGCTACACCTTC
CASSSGQIQDGYTF
>NA|TRBJ1-2|NA|TRBV28
TGTGCCAGCAGTACCCCCGGTTCGGAGCCTGATGGCTACACCTTC
CASSTPGSEPDGYTF
>once|TRBJ2-1|TRBD2|TRBV10-3
TGTGCCATCAGTGAAAGCGGGGTTTACAATGAGCAGTTCTTC
CAISESGVYNEQFF
>NA|TRBJ2-3|NA|TRBV28
TGTGCCAGCAGCCTGGTTCTTGGTAACACAGATACGCAGTATTTT
CASSLVLGNTDTQYF
>few|TRBJ1-5|NA|TRBV23-1
TGCGCCAGCAGTCAATCTGCGAGGATCAGGAATCAGCCCCAGCATTTT
CASSQSARIRNQPQHF
>NA|TRBJ2-3|TRBD1|TRBV2
TGTGCCAGCAGTGAGAACAGGGGGCCCACAGATACGCAGTATTTT
CASSENRGPTDTQYF
>NA|TRBJ2-7|NA|TRBV7-8
TGTGCCAGCAGACGGGACTTAGACAAAGAGCAGTACTTC
CASRRDLDKEQYF
>NA|TRBJ1-1|NA|TRBV10-3
TGTGCCACGCGGGGATGGGCCAGAAGGAACACTGAAGCTTTCTTT
CATRGWARRNTEAFF
>NA|TRBJ2-7|NA|TRBV7-8
TGTGCCAGCAGCTCCAGGAGGGGATTGGGGCAGTACTTC
CASSSRRGLGQYF
>NA|TRBJ1-2|NA|TRBV6-5
TGTGCCAGCAGCGGCCGGTCGGGGAATGGCTACACCTTC
CASSGRSGNGYTF
>NA|TRBJ2-2|NA|TRBV3-1/TRBV3-2
TGTGCCAGCAGCCAAGAGGGCTTTTTGAACACCGGGGAGCTGTTTTTT
CASSQEGFLNTGELFF
>once|TRBJ1-1|TRBD1|TRBV6-6
TGTGCCAGCAGTCATCAAAGGACAGGCCTGAACACTGAAGCTTTCTTT
CASSHQRTGLNTEAFF
>NA|TRBJ2-1|NA|TRBV6-5
TGTGCCAGCAGTCGTCGGGGCCCCTACAATGAGCAGTTCTTC
CASSRRGPYNEQFF
>NA|TRBJ2-7|TRBD1|TRBV5-1
TGCGCCAGCAGCTTGGGAGACAGGGACGAGCAGTACTTC
CASSLGDRDEQYF
>NA|TRBJ2-2|NA|TRBV6-2/TRBV6-3
TGTGCCAGCAGTTGGGTCGGCACCGGGGAGCTGTTTTTT
CASSWVGTGELFF
>NA|TRBJ1-2|NA|TRBV5-1
TGCGCCAGCAGCTTGGATGTGGTCGGGGGCTACACCTTC
CASSLDVVGGYTF
>NA|TRBJ2-1|TRBD1|TRBV3-1/TRBV3-2
TGTGCCAGCACCCGTCGCAGGGGGAGCTCCTACAATGAGCAGTTCTTC
CASTRRRGSSYNEQFF
>NA|TRBJ2-7|NA|TRBV7-3
TGTGCCAGCAGCCGAAGGGGGGGAGACGAGCAGTACTTC
CASSRRGGDEQYF
>NA|TRBJ2-2|TRBD1|TRBV30
TGTGCCTGGAGTTCTACCGGACAGGGGTGGAAGGGGCTGTTTTTT
CAWSSTGQGWKGLFF
>NA|TRBJ2-7|TRBD2|TRBV5-1
TGCGCCAGCAGCCCTACGTGGGGACAGCCGATAGCGGGAGTAGTCTACGAGCAGTACTTC
CASSPTWGQPIAGVVYEQYF
>NA|TRBJ2-3|NA|TRBV7-3
TGTGCCAGCAGCTTACGAACTAGCAGCACAGATACGCAGTATTTT
CASSLRTSSTDTQYF
>few|TRBJ2-2|NA|TRBV27
TGTGCCAGCACCCGAAAGGGAAGGGCGAACACCGGGGAGCTGTTTTTT
CASTRKGRANTGELFF
>NA|TRBJ2-7|NA|TRBV10-3
TGTGCCACCCAGAGTGACAAGCCAAGGTCCTACGAGCAGTACTTC
CATQSDKPRSYEQYF
>NA|TRBJ2-2|TRBD2|TRBV5-1
TGCGCCAGCAGCTCCCCAGCGGGGGGGAACACCGGGGAGCTGTTTTTT
CASSSPAGGNTGELFF
>once|TRBJ2-7|NA|TRBV18
TGTGCCAGCTCACCACCGAACAGGGCCTACGAGCAGTACTTC
CASSPPNRAYEQYF